This T cell receptor beta chain was retrieved from a study of blood T cells in healthy people across ages. Study-level results: A roughly linear fall in TCR beta diversity per million T cells was seen with increasing age. CMV infection status of these donors was not known.

CDR1 and CDR2 (germline): MNHEY, SMNVEV (reference sequence). CDR3 length: 12 residues. Trimming stripped 3 bases from V and 8 bases from J, with 10 bases between. On this clonotype itself: Its specificity is not known.

A J-beta primer mix and a sample-barcoded 5' primer were used in a second PCR of about 7 to 12 cycles. Each sample yielded at least 2.5 million CDR3-containing paired-end reads. TCRdb re-called the 5' RACE reads with MiXCR, one entry per CDR3 protein. The sample has 2 million or so distinct CDR3 sequences; 40% to 55% are singletons. This sequence joins TRBV27 and TRBJ1-1; D call uncertain. The sequencing sample was made of blood. The sequence was collected from a woman in her thirties or forties in good health. The CDR3, as DNA: TGTGCCAGCAGTTTCCATGACGGCGAAGCTTTCTTT. It translates to CASSFHDGEAFF.